This TCR beta chain emerged from a study of blood T cell repertoires in COVID-19. Study as a whole: Sources were T cells, B-cell-depleted T cells, or PBMCs; the material itself was cDNA or gDNA.

It was during active infection that Seattle patients were enrolled and then longitudinally followed. Germline V gives CDR1 LGHDT, CDR2 YNNKEL (reference sequence). The length of the CDR3 is 13 residues. V lost 6 bases, J lost 4 bases, and 3 bases stayed unmatched. Only in-frame clones appear in the TCRdb table, and some are missing; sequencing was by immunoSEQ multiplex PCR. The repertoire has 180,000 or so clones, 80% to 85% of them found once; the top ten carry about 14%. The V gene is TRBV3-1 (or the pseudogene TRBV3-2), the J gene TRBJ1-5; 7 bases are shared with TRBD1. The TCR sequence derives from a woman between 70 and 85 years old with COVID-19, enrolled during active disease. The sequenced sample was peripheral blood. The DNA for the CDR3 is TGTGCCAGCAGTCACAGGGGAAATCAGCCCCAGCATTTT. Translating gives CASSHRGNQPQHF.